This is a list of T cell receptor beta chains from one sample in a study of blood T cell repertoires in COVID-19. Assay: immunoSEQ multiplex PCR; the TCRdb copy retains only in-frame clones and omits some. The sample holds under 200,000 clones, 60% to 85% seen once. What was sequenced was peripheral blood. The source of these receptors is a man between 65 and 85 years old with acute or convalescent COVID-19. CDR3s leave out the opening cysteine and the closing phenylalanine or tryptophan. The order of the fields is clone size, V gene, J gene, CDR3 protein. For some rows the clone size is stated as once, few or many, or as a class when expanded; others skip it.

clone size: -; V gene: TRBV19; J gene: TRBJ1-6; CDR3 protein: ASSIDQSSSYNSPLH
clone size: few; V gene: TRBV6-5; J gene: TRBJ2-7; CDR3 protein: AHDQPGQGDYEQY
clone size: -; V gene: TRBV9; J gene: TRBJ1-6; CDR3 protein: ASSGGLRQNSPLH
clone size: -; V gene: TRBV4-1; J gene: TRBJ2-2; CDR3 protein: ASSHQEGLPGELF
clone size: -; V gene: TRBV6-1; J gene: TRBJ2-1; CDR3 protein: ASSEQLAGGPPNNEQF
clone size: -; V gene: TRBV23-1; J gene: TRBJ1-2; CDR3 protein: ASSQSYRTGNYGYT
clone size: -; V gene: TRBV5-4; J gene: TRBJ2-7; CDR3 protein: ASSLSGVVHEQY
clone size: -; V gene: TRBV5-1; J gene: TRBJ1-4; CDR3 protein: ASSLGQGGEKLF
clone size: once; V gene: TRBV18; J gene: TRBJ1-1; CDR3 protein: ASSPLGADTEAF
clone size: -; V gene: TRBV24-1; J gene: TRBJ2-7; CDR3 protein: ATSGPGGMGEQY
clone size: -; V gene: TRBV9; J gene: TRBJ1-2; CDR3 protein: ASSVDGGRGTYGYT
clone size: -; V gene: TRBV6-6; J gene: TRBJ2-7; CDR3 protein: ASSYAAGGIYEQY
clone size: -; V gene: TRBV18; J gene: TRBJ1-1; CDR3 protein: ASSPGAGMNTEAF
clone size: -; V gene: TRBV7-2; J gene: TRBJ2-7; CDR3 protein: ASSQIASGGDYEQY
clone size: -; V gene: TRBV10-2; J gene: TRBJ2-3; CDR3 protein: ASSAAGNTDTQY
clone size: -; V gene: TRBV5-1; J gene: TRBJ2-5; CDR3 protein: ASSRDSSQETQY
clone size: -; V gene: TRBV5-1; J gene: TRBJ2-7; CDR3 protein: ASSIGTGAYEQY
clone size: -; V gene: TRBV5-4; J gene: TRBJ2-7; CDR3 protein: ASSTGTAYEQY
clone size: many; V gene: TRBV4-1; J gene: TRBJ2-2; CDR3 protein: ASSQVWGTTSGKYTGELF
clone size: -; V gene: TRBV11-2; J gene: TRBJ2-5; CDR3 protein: ASSLVLETQY
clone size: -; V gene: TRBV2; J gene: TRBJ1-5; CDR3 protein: ASSEGPGVHQPQH
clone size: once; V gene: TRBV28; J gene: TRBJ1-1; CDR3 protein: ASVSLAGGGTEAF
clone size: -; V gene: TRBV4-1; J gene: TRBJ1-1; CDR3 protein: ASSPDWQGAF
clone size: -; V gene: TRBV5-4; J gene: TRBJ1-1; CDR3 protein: ASSSKGGMNTEAF
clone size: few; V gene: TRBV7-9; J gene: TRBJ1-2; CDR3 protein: ASSLVTVYGYT
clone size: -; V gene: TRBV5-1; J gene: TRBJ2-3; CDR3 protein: ASSLDKDTQY
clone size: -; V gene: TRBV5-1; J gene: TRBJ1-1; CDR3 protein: ASSGDMAQGTEAF
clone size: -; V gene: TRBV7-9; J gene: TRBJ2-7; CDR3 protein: ASSSAGVHEQY
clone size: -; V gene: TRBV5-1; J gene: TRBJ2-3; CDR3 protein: ASSTGTGGAGDTQY
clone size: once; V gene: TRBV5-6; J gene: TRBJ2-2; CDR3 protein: ASTPGLAGTGELF
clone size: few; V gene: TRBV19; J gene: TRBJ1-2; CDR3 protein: ASSMGTGDYGYT
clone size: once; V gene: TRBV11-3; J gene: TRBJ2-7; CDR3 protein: ASSPRGNSYEQY
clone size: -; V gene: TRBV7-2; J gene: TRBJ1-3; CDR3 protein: ASSLGRGGAGNTIY